The text below deals with one TCR beta chain. The data were obtained in a study of blood T cell repertoires in COVID-19. Turning to the study itself: Acute-phase and convalescent COVID-19 samples originated in the United States, Italy and Spain.

Looked up from germline, CDR1 is MRHNA and CDR2 is SNTAGT. Trimming pared 5 bases from V and 3 bases from J, leaving 10 bases between. The CDR3 totals 14 residues. Recovered participants had two consecutive negative NP/OP PCR tests, healthcare professional clearance, or symptom resolution. TCRdb keeps only in-frame clones here, not all; method: immunoSEQ multiplex PCR. The sample includes 150,000 or so clones, roughly 80% of them seen just once. What was sequenced was PBMCs or T cells enriched from blood (not recorded which). The J gene is TRBJ2-2, the V gene TRBV6-4; possibly TRBD1 for D (5 bases). This clonotype originated in a man aged 50-60 years who had recovered from COVID-19. CDR3 residues: CASSIDSYTGELFF. CDR3 DNA: TGTGCCAGCAGTATTGACAGCTACACCGGGGAGCTGTTTTTT.